This T cell receptor (beta chain) was captured in a study of technical replicates of blood from four donors. The trim removed 4 bases at V and 5 bases at J, leaving 8 bases unmatched. Germline-derived CDR1 and CDR2 are SSHAT and FNYEAQ (reference sequence). The CDR3 is 16 residues long. Sequencing was performed with immunoSEQ multiplex PCR; in TCRdb, only in-frame clones are kept and a portion is missing. This table has just over 70,000 clones, around 95% appearing once. The chain couples TRBV7-7 to TRBJ2-5, with 12 bases identical to TRBD2. The TCR was taken from a human donor in good health. The sample was T cells isolated from PBMCs. The CDR3 sequence is CASSWRLAGDVETQYF. The DNA of the CDR3 is TGTGCCAGCAGCTGGCGACTAGCGGGAGATGTGGAGACCCAGTACTTC.